The clone carrying this T cell receptor (beta chain) has a count of ten or more. The CDR3 consists of 15 residues. The V gene's germline CDR1 is SGDLS and CDR2 YYNGEE. V was cut by 4 bases and J by 5 bases, with 17 bases left in between. This sample was included in a study of identical twins. TCRdb itself ran the 5' RACE reads through MiXCR, one entry per CDR3 protein. Of some 760,000 distinct CDR3 sequences listed, roughly 18% are singletons. The sample also formed part of further work on T cells expressing NK-cell markers. From that report: TCR beta repertoires came from sorted CD3+CD56+NKG2C+, CD3+CD56+NKG2C- and CD3+CD56-NKG2C+ T cells.

This chain uses TRBV9 with TRBJ2-3, with D possibly being TRBD2 (7 bases). The sample comprised PBMCs. This TCR came from a woman younger than 35 in good health. Here the CDR3 reads CASSPQPGGQDTQYF. CDR3 sequence (DNA): TGTGCCAGCAGCCCCCAGCCCGGGGGGCAAGATACGCAGTATTTT.